This T cell receptor (beta chain) was documented in a study of sequential checkpoint blockade in melanoma. Turning to the study itself: After both sequences, patients received maintenance nivolumab.

This clone was counted between two and nine times. CDR3 length: 16 residues. Germline V gene data show CDR1 as SGHNT and CDR2 as YYREEE (reference sequence). V lost 0 bases, J lost 3 bases, and 16 bases lay in between. Repertoires were generated with immunoSEQ multiplex PCR, while TCRdb's copy carries only in-frame clones and drops some. Counted here are several thousand clones, nearly 60% occurring once; the ten biggest clones make up around 17%. Treatment noted: randomized to nivolumab then ipilimumab (arm A) or the reverse (arm B). Patients had received no earlier DNA-damaging chemotherapy. PBMC sorting kept live CD3+CD8+ cells without CD19 or CD56.

This sequence originates from a human donor with melanoma. Here the sequenced sample was CD8+ T cells sorted from blood (inferred from file names), taken from a patient given nivolumab and ipilimumab in sequence. The chain recombines TRBV5-4 with TRBJ2-7; weak D call: TRBD1 (6 bases). CDR3 sequence: CASSLEVDSSVYEQYF. In nucleotides, the CDR3 is TGTGCCAGCAGCTTGGAGGTGGACAGCAGCGTCTACGAGCAGTACTTC.